These 32 T cell receptor beta chains share one sample of origin, sequenced in a study of T-cell reconstitution after alpha-beta-depleted transplantation in children. For TCRbeta, the library was prepared with unique molecular identifiers. One entry per CDR3 protein, called by TCRdb with MiXCR from the PCR reads. Here the sample spans about 540,000 distinct CDR3 sequences, 27% being singletons. This material consisted of PBMCs, taken before TCRalphabeta/CD19-depleted stem cell transplant. The receptors originated from a boy in the first two years of life with Wiskott-Aldrich syndrome, due to receive a stem cell transplant.

The rearrangement joins TRBV30 to TRBJ1-5, with D unclear. Trimming took off 2 bases at V and 3 bases at J, with 8 bases between the two ends. CDR3 length: 13 amino acids. Germline V gene sequence: CDR1 GTSNPN, CDR2 SVGIG (reference sequence). The CDR3 DNA reads as TGTGCCTGGAGTAGGCAGCACAATCAGCCCCAGCATTTT. Its translation is CAWSRQHNQPQHF.

The chain is built from TRBV5-1 and TRBJ2-1; 16 nucleotides align to TRBD2. J lost 9 bases, V lost 7 bases, and 4 bases had no gene match. This CDR3 is 14 amino acids long. Germline CDR1 and CDR2: SGHRS and YFSETQ. Written as DNA, the CDR3 is TGCGCCAGCGCGGGGACTAGCGGGAGGGGTGAGCAGTTCTTC. It translates to CASAGTSGRGEQFF. The full variable domain, rest sourced from reference TRBV5-1 and TRBJ2-1, is KAGVTQTPRYLIKTRGQQVTLSCSPISGHRSVSWYQQTPGQGLQFLFEYFSETQRNKGNFPGRFSGRQFSNSRSEMNVSTLELGDSALYLCASAGTSGRGEQFFGPGTRLTVL.

This chain links TRBV4-2 with TRBJ2-7; 7 bases match TRBD2. In germline, CDR1 is LGHNA, CDR2 YNFKEQ. Unmatched junction bases numbered 9, after V lost 1 base and J lost 3 bases. The CDR3 loop spans 16 amino acids. CDR3 region: CASSQAVAGLIYEQYF. The CDR3 coding sequence is TGTGCCAGCAGCCAAGCTGTAGCGGGCCTGATCTACGAGCAGTACTTC.

The V gene is TRBV20-1, the J gene TRBJ2-1; tentatively, D is TRBD1 (6 bases). The germline V and J ends were trimmed by 4 bases and 4 bases, with 17 bases remaining between them. Germline CDR1 reads DFQATT; CDR2 reads SNEGSKA (reference sequence). This CDR3 region has 15 residues. CDR3 nucleotide sequence: TGCAGTGCTACCGGTTTAAGGGGGAAGTACAATGAGCAGTTCTTC. Protein product: CSATGLRGKYNEQFF.

The gene calls are TRBV4-1 and TRBJ2-7, with a possible D match to TRBD2 (5 bases). CDR3 length equals 14 residues. Trimming removed 6 bases at V and 3 bases at J, with 15 bases between. Germline loops: CDR1 MGHRA, CDR2 YSYEKL. In DNA, the CDR3 is TGCGCCAGCAGGAACGTCGGGGTAGACTACGAGCAGTACTTC. As protein: CASRNVGVDYEQYF.

This clonotype was seen a few times. This chain uses TRBV29-1 with TRBJ2-3; 7 nucleotides match TRBD2. The CDR3 runs 15 residues. CDR1 is SQVTM and CDR2 is ANQGSEA in the germline V gene. V shed 7 bases, J shed 2 bases, and the junction held 12 bases outside the gene matches. CDR3 loop: CSAPEAGDLTDTQYF. The CDR3 DNA sequence: TGCAGCGCCCCAGAGGCGGGAGACCTCACAGATACGCAGTATTTT.

This clonotype was observed a few times. The chain employs TRBV4-1 and TRBJ2-7; the match to TRBD1 covers 10 bases. Per germline, CDR1 MGHRA and CDR2 YSYEKL. V was clipped by 1 base and J by 5 bases; unmatched bases: 11. There are 17 residues in the CDR3. For the CDR3, the DNA is TGCGCCAGCAGCCAAGTTCAGCTGGGACAGGGGTACCACGAGCAGTACTTC. Protein sequence: CASSQVQLGQGYHEQYF.

This clonotype was detected only a few times. The rearrangement links TRBV12-3 or TRBV12-4 to TRBJ1-5, with 7 bases that match TRBD1. The CDR3 is 14 amino acids. The V and J ends lost 7 bases and 7 bases, in that order; junction bases with no gene match: 10. The CDR3 here is CASTFRGQGQPQHF. In nucleotides, the CDR3 is TGTGCCAGCACCTTTAGGGGGCAAGGGCAGCCCCAGCATTTT.

The J gene is TRBJ2-3, the V gene TRBV2; a weak D match, TRBD1 (5 bases). The germline V and J ends were trimmed by 6 bases and 3 bases, with 16 bases remaining between them. The CDR3 spans 15 residues. Germline lookup yields CDR1 SNHLY and CDR2 FYNNEI. The CDR3 region has the DNA TGTGCCAGCAGCGTCTCAGGAGCAGGGACAGATACGCAGTATTTT. Translated: CASSVSGAGTDTQYF. The full variable domain, completed using reference TRBV2 and TRBJ2-3, is EPEVTQTPSHQVTQMGQEVILRCVPISNHLYFYWYRQILGQKVEFLVSFYNNEISEKSEIFDDQFSVERPDGSNFTLKIRSTKLEDSAMYFCASSVSGAGTDTQYFGPGTRLTVL.

The chain links TRBV5-1 to TRBJ2-3; 8 nucleotides agree with TRBD1. CDR3 length: 15 residues. V shed 0 bases, J shed 5 bases, and the junction held 5 bases outside the gene matches. Germline CDR1 and CDR2: SGHRS and YFSETQ. The chain's CDR3 is CASSLAQGARDTQYF. In DNA form, the CDR3 reads TGCGCCAGCAGCTTGGCCCAGGGGGCGCGAGATACGCAGTATTTT.

The V gene is TRBV5-5, the J gene TRBJ2-7; D assignment may be TRBD1 or TRBD2 (5 bases each). The ends were cut back, 0 bases at V and 5 bases at J, with 9 bases in the middle. Germline V CDR1 and CDR2: SGHKS, YYEKEE (reference sequence). The CDR3 sequence is 13 residues long. The CDR3 loop reads CASSLGRGNEQYF. The CDR3 DNA sequence: TGTGCCAGCAGCTTGGGCCGGGGCAACGAGCAGTACTTC.

J is TRBJ2-1 and V is TRBV20-1; 9 bases are a match to TRBD2. The CDR3 extends over 15 amino acids. Per the germline V gene, CDR1 is DFQATT and CDR2 is SNEGSKA (reference sequence). V gave up 0 bases and J gave up 8 bases; unmatched junction bases: 8. This CDR3 reads CSARDRVPSGDEQFF. The CDR3 bases are TGCAGTGCTAGAGATAGGGTGCCTAGCGGGGATGAGCAGTTCTTC.

This clonotype was counted a few times. The chain combines TRBV5-6 with TRBJ2-7, with D tentatively TRBD1 (5 bases). This CDR3 has 13 amino acids. Germline V gene sequence: CDR1 SGHDT, CDR2 YYEEEE. Trimming left V 3 bases short and J 7 bases short, with 14 bases between. CDR3 nucleotides: TGTGCCAGCAGCTCGACCAAGGGGTGGGAGCAGTACTTC. It codes for CASSSTKGWEQYF.

The V gene is TRBV20-1, the J gene TRBJ2-5; D assignment may be TRBD1 or TRBD2 (5 bases each). The CDR3 extends over 16 amino acids. The V gene lost 3 bases and the J gene lost 2 bases, with 19 bases spanning the gap. Germline lookup yields CDR1 DFQATT and CDR2 SNEGSKA (reference sequence). The CDR3 reads CSASYGGVWGQETQYF. For the CDR3, the DNA is TGCAGTGCTAGCTATGGGGGTGTTTGGGGACAAGAGACCCAGTACTTC.

This clonotype appeared a few times. The chain joins TRBV14 to TRBJ2-7; TRBD1 aligns across 9 bases. The trim removed 4 bases at V and 1 base at J, leaving 5 bases unmatched. This CDR3 has 15 residues. The germline gives CDR1 SGHDN, CDR2 FVKESK. The CDR3 loop reads CASSLGTGRSYEQYF. CDR3 DNA sequence: TGTGCCAGCAGCCTGGGGACAGGGCGGTCCTACGAGCAGTACTTC.

This chain uses TRBV5-4 with TRBJ2-3; D ambiguous. The V and J ends lost 4 bases and 7 bases respectively, with 13 bases between them. This CDR3 region has 13 residues. Germline V gene data show CDR1 as SGHNT and CDR2 as YYREEE (reference sequence). The CDR3 coding sequence is TGTGCCAGCAGCGCGGACCAGTTAAATACGCAGTATTTT. Encoded protein: CASSADQLNTQYF.

The V gene is TRBV2, the J gene TRBJ2-1, with 8 bases lining up with TRBD2. The junction had 4 bases not matched to a gene; V was cut back by 7 bases and J by 5 bases. The CDR3 length is 13 residues. The germline V gene has CDR1 SNHLY and CDR2 FYNNEI. CDR3 DNA sequence: TGTGCCAGCACAGCGGGAGAACACAATGAGCAGTTCTTC. Translation: CASTAGEHNEQFF.

This clonotype was counted a few times. The chain recombines TRBV20-1 with TRBJ2-6, with D uncertain. Germline CDR1 reads DFQATT; CDR2 reads SNEGSKA (reference sequence). The CDR3 length is 14 residues. Trimming pared 4 bases from V and 1 base from J, leaving 8 bases between. The CDR3 protein is CSATRWSGANVLTF. CDR3 DNA: TGCAGTGCTACACGTTGGTCTGGGGCCAACGTCCTGACTTTC.

In this sample, this clonotype turned up a few times. This chain links TRBV5-1 with TRBJ2-5, with TRBD2 matching 8 bases. Trimming removed 4 bases from V and 5 bases from J; junction bases left unmatched: 13. Germline assignment: CDR1 SGHRS and CDR2 YFSETQ. The length of the CDR3 is 16 residues. The CDR3 DNA is TGCGCCAGCAGCCAGGGACTAGGCGCGTCGGTGGAGACCCAGTACTTC. As protein: CASSQGLGASVETQYF. Filled out from reference TRBV5-1 and TRBJ2-5, the complete variable domain reads KAGVTQTPRYLIKTRGQQVTLSCSPISGHRSVSWYQQTPGQGLQFLFEYFSETQRNKGNFPGRFSGRQFSNSRSEMNVSTLELGDSALYLCASSQGLGASVETQYFGPGTRLLVL.

The chain couples TRBV29-1 to TRBJ2-7; D possibly matches TRBD1 or TRBD2 (5 bases each). The CDR3 has 17 amino acids. Germline values: CDR1 SQVTM, CDR2 ANQGSEA. V lost 2 bases to trimming and J lost 2 bases, with 22 bases between them. The CDR3 sequence: CSVERRDGTGVAYEQYF. Written as DNA, the CDR3 is TGCAGCGTTGAACGCCGGGACGGTACCGGAGTGGCCTACGAGCAGTACTTC.

This chain links TRBV5-1 with TRBJ2-1, with 12 bases aligning to TRBD1. The CDR3 is made up of 17 amino acids. Trimming took 5 bases from V and 8 from J; bases not matched to a gene: 14. CDR1 and CDR2 (germline): SGHRS, YFSETQ. The CDR3 region is CASSFLKPGQGADEQFF. The DNA of the CDR3 is TGCGCCAGCAGTTTCTTAAAACCGGGACAGGGGGCTGATGAGCAGTTCTTC.

V gene TRBV5-1 combines with J gene TRBJ2-7, with D perhaps matching TRBD1 (6 bases). V was shortened by 1 base and J by 3 bases, with 14 bases between the two germline ends. Germline lookup yields CDR1 SGHRS and CDR2 YFSETQ. The CDR3 extends over 15 amino acids. The CDR3 sequence: CASSLIRGQHYEQYF. The CDR3 region has the DNA TGCGCCAGCAGCTTGATCAGAGGACAGCACTACGAGCAGTACTTC.

The genes are TRBV27 and TRBJ2-5, with TRBD1 matching over 8 bases. The CDR3 is 15 residues long. Trimming cost V 2 bases and J 5 bases; bases outside gene matches: 7. Germline assignment: CDR1 MNHEY and CDR2 SMNVEV (reference sequence). The CDR3 DNA is TGTGCCAGCAGTTTAAAGACAGGGGATTGGGAGACCCAGTACTTC. Translated: CASSLKTGDWETQYF.

The chain joins TRBV5-1 to TRBJ2-1; D might be TRBD2 (6 bases). The length of the CDR3 is 15 residues. The germline gives CDR1 SGHRS, CDR2 YFSETQ. V lost 0 bases, J lost 4 bases, and 11 bases lay in between. DNA of the CDR3: TGCGCCAGCAGCTTGGTGGTAGCGGAGTACAATGAGCAGTTCTTC. It encodes CASSLVVAEYNEQFF.

There are a few counts of this clonotype. J is TRBJ2-3 and V is TRBV7-2; D might be TRBD1 (6 bases). This CDR3 contains 13 residues. Trimming took 3 bases from V and 7 from J, leaving 11 bases between them. Germline V lookup: CDR1 SGHTA, CDR2 FQGNSA. CDR3 residues: CASSFTGWNTQYF. CDR3 in DNA: TGTGCCAGCAGCTTTACAGGGTGGAATACGCAGTATTTT.

This sequence joins TRBV27 and TRBJ2-1; D is ambiguous. The CDR3 has 15 residues. Trimming shortened V by 8 bases and J by 0 bases, and 14 bases separated the two germline ends. In germline, CDR1 is MNHEY, CDR2 SMNVEV (reference sequence). CDR3 nucleotides: TGTGCCAGCGCCCGAGGATTTGCCTCCTACAATGAGCAGTTCTTC. Residues: CASARGFASYNEQFF.

J is TRBJ2-7 and V is TRBV5-1, with 10 bases fitting TRBD2. After removal of 0 bases from V and 0 bases from J, the junction contained 6 bases not matched to a gene. The length of the CDR3 is 17 residues. Germline loops: CDR1 SGHRS, CDR2 YFSETQ. The CDR3 DNA is TGCGCCAGCAGCTTGGCGCCCTCTAGCGGGAGCTCCTACGAGCAGTACTTC. Its translation: CASSLAPSSGSSYEQYF.

This clonotype was seen more than once but under ten times. The chain is built from TRBV6-4 and TRBJ2-1, with a weak D call TRBD1 (6 bases). Trimming removed 6 bases from V and 0 bases from J, with 12 bases in between. The CDR3 extends over 15 amino acids. Germline V gene sequence: CDR1 MRHNA, CDR2 SNTAGT. The CDR3 bases are TGTGCCAGCAGCTGGACAGATAGCTCCTACAATGAGCAGTTCTTC. It codes for CASSWTDSSYNEQFF.

The gene calls are TRBV14 and TRBJ1-1; 9 bases match TRBD1. CDR3 length: 18 residues. J was trimmed by 4 bases and V by 2 bases; bases with no gene match: 14. CDR1 SGHDN and CDR2 FVKESK come from the germline V gene. The CDR3 DNA reads as TGTGCCAGCAGCCAATGGGGATTACAGGGGGCCTTCGGCACTGAAGCTTTCTTT. It yields the protein CASSQWGLQGAFGTEAFF.

This clonotype was counted between two and nine times. The chain combines TRBV13 with TRBJ2-4, with 7 nucleotides matching TRBD1. With V trimmed by 1 base and J by 0 bases, 3 bases remained unmatched. The CDR3 sequence is 16 residues long. Looked up from germline, CDR1 is PRHDT and CDR2 is FYEKMQ (reference sequence). In nucleotides, the CDR3 is TGTGCCAGCAGCTTAGTGACAGGGCTAGCCAAAAACATTCAGTACTTC. It encodes CASSLVTGLAKNIQYF.

This clonotype was seen more than once but under ten times. The CDR3 DNA is TGCAGTGCCCGGAGGACTCAACACGAAGCTTTCTTT. This translates into CSARRTQHEAFF. V usage is TRBV20-1 and J usage is TRBJ1-1; no clear D gene. The germline V and J ends were trimmed by 6 bases and 8 bases, with 16 bases remaining between them. CDR1 is DFQATT, CDR2 SNEGSKA, per germline (reference sequence). This CDR3 has 12 residues.

This clonotype appeared a few times. The V call is TRBV5-5, the J call TRBJ1-4, with D unresolved. The ends were cut back, 3 bases at V and 0 bases at J, with 9 bases in the middle. Germline V CDR1 and CDR2: SGHKS, YYEKEE (reference sequence). There are 15 residues in the CDR3. The CDR3 DNA reads TGTGCCAGCAGCTGGACGAAGGCAACTAATGAAAAACTGTTTTTT. The encoded protein is CASSWTKATNEKLFF. The complete variable domain, with remaining parts taken from reference TRBV5-5 and TRBJ1-4, reads DAGVTQSPTHLIKTRGQQVTLRCSPISGHKSVSWYQQVLGQGPQFIFQYYEKEERGRGNFPDRFSARQFPNYSSELNVNALLLGDSALYLCASSWTKATNEKLFFGSGTQLSVL.